This is a list of T cell receptor beta chains from one sample in a study of identical twins. TCRdb reprocessed the 5' RACE reads with MiXCR, giving one entry per CDR3 protein. The repertoire has 200,000 to 300,000 distinct CDR3 sequences, approximately 7.8% of them found once; the top ten carry around 5.4%. The sample also formed part of further work on yellow fever vaccine responses in identical twins.

Sequencing input: CD8+ T cells sorted from blood. These TCRs come from a young woman in good health. Both conserved end residues are part of each CDR3. A D gene is named only where the DNA matches it firmly. Size is stated for part of the rows, as once, few or many counts, or as a class when the clone is expanded.

v_call: TRBV6-5
d_call: TRBD2
j_call: TRBJ2-1
clone_size: -
cdr3_nt: TGTGCCAGCAGTTCCGCGGGACTAGCGATAAATGAGCAGTTCTTC
cdr3_aa: CASSSAGLAINEQFF

v_call: TRBV6-4
d_call: -
j_call: TRBJ2-2
clone_size: many
cdr3_nt: TGTGCCAGCAGTGAAGGGAACACCGGGGAGCTGTTTTTT
cdr3_aa: CASSEGNTGELFF

v_call: TRBV6-5
d_call: -
j_call: TRBJ2-5
clone_size: many
cdr3_nt: TGTGCCAGCAGCATAGGAGAGACCCAGTACTTC
cdr3_aa: CASSIGETQYF

v_call: TRBV6-5
d_call: -
j_call: TRBJ2-1
clone_size: few
cdr3_nt: TGTGCCAGCAGTTACGACGGGGGAGCCTCGGGTGAGCAGTTCTTC
cdr3_aa: CASSYDGGASGEQFF

v_call: TRBV6-5
d_call: -
j_call: TRBJ1-2
clone_size: -
cdr3_nt: TGTGCCAGCAGTTACGGGAGTGGGGTGATCTACACCTTC
cdr3_aa: CASSYGSGVIYTF

v_call: TRBV15
d_call: -
j_call: TRBJ2-3
clone_size: few
cdr3_nt: TGTGCCACCAGCAGAGATCCGGGGGGCGTCGCAGATACGCAGTATTTT
cdr3_aa: CATSRDPGGVADTQYF

v_call: TRBV6-2/TRBV6-3
d_call: TRBD2
j_call: TRBJ2-3
clone_size: many
cdr3_nt: TGTGCCAGCAGTTTGCTAGCGGATGGTGCAGATACGCAGTATTTT
cdr3_aa: CASSLLADGADTQYF

v_call: TRBV6-1
d_call: -
j_call: TRBJ1-4
clone_size: -
cdr3_nt: TGTGCCAGCACACGAAGGGGGGATGAAAAACTGTTTTTT
cdr3_aa: CASTRRGDEKLFF

v_call: TRBV6-1
d_call: -
j_call: TRBJ1-5
clone_size: -
cdr3_nt: TGTGCCAGCAGTACCACGGGGGGCGCCCCTCAGCCCCAGCATTTT
cdr3_aa: CASSTTGGAPQPQHF

v_call: TRBV13
d_call: -
j_call: TRBJ1-6
clone_size: -
cdr3_nt: TGTGCCAGCAGCTTAGCTATCGGGCAGGATGGCGACGTGAGGGATTCACCCCTCCACTTT
cdr3_aa: CASSLAIGQDGDVRDSPLHF

v_call: TRBV7-9
d_call: -
j_call: TRBJ1-1
clone_size: -
cdr3_nt: TGTGCCAGCAGCGGATTGGGAGGCACTGAAGCTTTCTTT
cdr3_aa: CASSGLGGTEAFF

v_call: TRBV19
d_call: -
j_call: TRBJ2-7
clone_size: -
cdr3_nt: TGTGCCAGTAGTATAGGACCTTACGAGCAGTACTTC
cdr3_aa: CASSIGPYEQYF

v_call: TRBV12-3/TRBV12-4
d_call: TRBD1
j_call: TRBJ2-5
clone_size: -
cdr3_nt: TGTGCCAGCAGTCCCCCCACCAACAGGGGCATTCCCCAAGAGACCCAGTACTTC
cdr3_aa: CASSPPTNRGIPQETQYF

v_call: TRBV3-1
d_call: -
j_call: TRBJ2-3
clone_size: -
cdr3_nt: TGTGCCAGCAGCCAAGATCTCGAAGATACGCAGTATTTT
cdr3_aa: CASSQDLEDTQYF